This TCR beta chain was captured by sequencing in a study of cytomegalovirus exposure and HLA in healthy donors. Study overall: A data release that came early held roughly 90 million unique TCRs from HLA-typed donors.

As concerns this clone: What it binds is unknown.

The CDR3 covers 12 residues. In germline, CDR1 is MGHRA, CDR2 YSYEKL. V gave up 5 bases and J gave up 6 bases, with 8 bases separating them. The PCR had 60 Vbeta and 13 Jbeta primers. Profiled with immunoSEQ multiplex PCR; TCRdb holds only in-frame clones, not every one. Among under 200,000 clones listed, 70% to 85% were seen once. Study observations and caveats: In a later analysis, specific HLA alleles were associated with approximately 16,000 TCR beta sequences at a 0.05 false discovery rate.

Sequencing was done on a sample of PBMCs. The source of this sequence is a woman between 40 and 50 years old in good health and CMV-seronegative. The gene calls are TRBV4-1 and TRBJ2-1; D is unclear. The chain's CDR3 is CASSYNSNEQFF. CDR3 coding DNA: TGCGCCAGCAGCTACAACAGCAATGAGCAGTTCTTC.